This TCR beta chain was sequenced in a study of T cell responses to AZD1222 COVID-19 vaccine. CDR3 length equals 15 residues. CDR1 LGHNA and CDR2 YNFKEQ come from the germline V gene. The V end was cut by 0 bases, the J end by 7 bases, with 10 bases between. Here immunoSEQ multiplex PCR was the method, and the copy in TCRdb shows in-frame clones only, minus some. The sample holds about 130,000 clones; 92% are singletons and the top ten take 1.5% to 2%. The gene calls are TRBV4-2 and TRBJ1-6; D is ambiguous. The TCR comes from an adult in good health. The sequences come from peripheral blood, collected on day 0 of AZD1222 vaccination. The CDR3 sequence is CASSQDPQWNSPLHF. The CDR3 DNA sequence: TGTGCCAGCAGCCAAGATCCCCAGTGGAATTCACCCCTCCACTTT.